These 30 T cell receptor beta chains came from one sample sequenced in a study of beta chain features in type 1 diabetes. Study observations and caveats: Moderately but significantly shorter TCRB CDR3s were found in Type 1 diabetes patients in all four CD4+ subsets.

These receptors lack a known antigen. Sequenced material consisted of expressed TCRB transcripts (all of the isolated RNA was reverse transcribed). Assay: immunoSEQ multiplex PCR; the TCRdb copy retains only in-frame clones and omits some. The sample comprises around 280,000 clones, roughly 15% of which are singletons, and 0.015% to 0.019% rests with the top ten. Sequenced: naive CD4+ T cells from blood. These receptors were collected from a man between 18 and 29 years old with type 1 diabetes.

This clone was seen a handful of times. At the DNA level, this CDR3 is encoded by other sequences in the same sample as well. V and J are TRBV9 and TRBJ2-1, with 7 bases aligning to TRBD2. This CDR3 spans 16 amino acids. The germline V gene encodes CDR1 SGDLS and CDR2 YYNGEE. The trim removed 0 bases at V and 1 base at J, leaving 4 bases unmatched. This CDR3 reads CASSVVGGSSYNEQFF. CDR3 nucleotides: TGTGCCAGCAGCGTAGTCGGCGGGAGTTCCTACAATGAGCAGTTCTTC.

This clone occurred a few times. CDR3 nucleotides: TGTGCCAGCAGCACGGGACTAGCGGGAGGCAATGAGCAGTTCTTC. It specifies CASSTGLAGGNEQFF. The gene calls are TRBV7-2 and TRBJ2-1; 15 bases line up with TRBD2. The CDR3 is 15 amino acids. The germline V gene encodes CDR1 SGHTA and CDR2 FQGNSA. V was clipped by 5 bases and J by 6 bases; unmatched bases: 2.

The chain carries TRBV28 and TRBJ2-3, with 7 bases fitting TRBD2. The germline CDR1 and CDR2 sequences are MDHEN and SYDVKM. With 7 bases clipped from V and 2 bases from J, the junction kept 6 bases outside the gene matches. This CDR3 has 14 residues. The CDR3 DNA is TGTGCCAGCATAAGAGCGGGGTTCACAGATACGCAGTATTTT. It specifies CASIRAGFTDTQYF.

The J gene is TRBJ2-4, the V gene TRBV5-6; a weak D match, TRBD1 (6 bases). The CDR3 is 13 amino acids. V dropped 2 bases and J dropped 4 bases, with 7 bases sitting between them. Germline loops: CDR1 SGHDT, CDR2 YYEEEE. Here the CDR3 DNA reads TGTGCCAGCAGCTTTAGGGGGAAAAACATTCAGTACTTC. Amino acid sequence: CASSFRGKNIQYF. The full variable domain, rest sourced from reference TRBV5-6 and TRBJ2-4, is DAGVTQSPTHLIKTRGQQVTLRCSPKSGHDTVSWYQQALGQGPQFIFQYYEEEERQRGNFPDRFSGHQFPNYSSELNVNALLLGDSALYLCASSFRGKNIQYFGAGTRLSVL.

The rearrangement links TRBV18 to TRBJ1-2; D unclear. The CDR3 runs 12 residues. CDR1 and CDR2 from the germline V gene are KGHSH and LQKENI. Trimming took off 2 bases at V and 7 bases at J, with 8 bases between the two ends. This CDR3 reads CASSPEGLGYTF. The CDR3 nucleotides are TGTGCCAGCTCACCAGAGGGCCTTGGCTACACCTTC.

The table lists this clone with a few counts. This chain joins TRBV28 and TRBJ2-5; D not certain. Germline CDR1 and CDR2: MDHEN and SYDVKM. The CDR3 covers 13 residues. V was trimmed by 1 base and J by 2 bases, leaving 5 bases between them. CDR3 protein: CASSLLQQETQYF. In DNA form, the CDR3 reads TGTGCCAGCAGTTTATTGCAGCAAGAGACCCAGTACTTC.

J is TRBJ2-1 and V is TRBV5-1; perhaps TRBD2 as D (6 bases). The V end was cut by 2 bases, the J end by 9 bases, with 21 bases between. Germline CDR1 SGHRS, CDR2 YFSETQ. The CDR3 spans 16 residues. The CDR3 DNA follows: TGCGCCAGCAGCTTAACGACCGCTAGCGCTCAGTTTGAGCAGTTCTTC. The encoded protein is CASSLTTASAQFEQFF.

This clone has more than one count but fewer than ten. The CDR3: CASSSTGYEQFF. The DNA for the CDR3 is TGTGCCAGCAGCTCTACAGGGTATGAGCAGTTCTTC. The chain is built from TRBV7-2 and TRBJ2-1; D perhaps matches TRBD1 (6 bases). The CDR3 covers 12 residues. CDR1 SGHTA and CDR2 FQGNSA come from the germline V gene. Trimming pared 4 bases from V and 8 bases from J, leaving 9 bases between.

The chain joins TRBV6-5 to TRBJ2-6; D gene unclear. There are 15 residues in the CDR3. V lost 1 base and J 0 bases, leaving 4 bases between the germline ends. Germline values: CDR1 MNHEY, CDR2 SVGAGI. The CDR3 DNA reads as TGTGCCAGCAGTTACTTGGCCTCTGGGGCCAACGTCCTGACTTTC. Its protein product is CASSYLASGANVLTF.

CDR3 sequence reads: CASSQGVTSTDTQYF. In nucleotides, the CDR3 is TGCGCCAGCAGCCAAGGAGTTACTAGCACAGATACGCAGTATTTT. The chain carries TRBV4-1 and TRBJ2-3, with no clear D. The V gene's germline CDR1 is MGHRA and CDR2 YSYEKL. The CDR3 runs 15 residues. V was clipped by 1 base and J by 0 bases, with 8 bases between them.

In its sample, this clone was seen a few times. The genes are TRBV7-8 and TRBJ2-2, with D hard to call. The V and J ends lost 5 bases and 2 bases respectively, with 6 bases between them. The CDR3 has 13 residues. The germline V gene encodes CDR1 SGHVS and CDR2 FQNEAQ. The CDR3 DNA reads TGTGCCAGCAGCCTATCCAACACCGGGGAGCTGTTTTTT. Translation gives CASSLSNTGELFF.

The chain is built from TRBV2 and TRBJ1-2; a weak D match, TRBD1 (6 bases). V lost 4 bases and J lost 8, with 20 bases in between. CDR3 length: 15 residues. The V gene's germline CDR1 is SNHLY and CDR2 FYNNEI. CDR3 sequence reads: CASSGLKDRAAGYTF. Written as DNA, the CDR3 is TGTGCCAGCAGTGGGCTAAAGGACAGAGCGGCAGGCTACACCTTC.

This chain links TRBV29-1 with TRBJ2-1, with D perhaps matching TRBD1 (6 bases). Germline loops: CDR1 SQVTM, CDR2 ANQGSEA. The CDR3 length is 12 residues. V gave up 1 base and J gave up 7 bases, with 8 bases separating them. The CDR3 sequence: CSVEGGRNEQFF. The CDR3 DNA follows: TGCAGCGTTGAAGGGGGGCGTAATGAGCAGTTCTTC.

The chain uses TRBV5-4 and TRBJ1-5, with 8 bases aligning to TRBD1. The length of the CDR3 is 15 residues. The germline CDR1 and CDR2 sequences are SGHNT and YYREEE (reference sequence). V lost 0 bases to trimming and J lost 6 bases; unmatched junction nucleotides: 5. The CDR3 protein is CASSLDRGFTQPQHF. The CDR3 DNA reads as TGTGCCAGCAGCTTGGACAGGGGGTTTACTCAGCCCCAGCATTTT.

The chain recombines TRBV7-2 with TRBJ2-7, with TRBD1 as a possible D gene (6 bases). Trimming removed 3 bases from V and 3 bases from J, with 12 bases in between. Germline CDR1 is SGHTA and CDR2 is FQGNSA. This CDR3 is 14 amino acids long. The CDR3 spells CASSFVDRIYEQYF. The CDR3 coding sequence is TGTGCCAGCAGCTTCGTTGACAGGATCTACGAGCAGTACTTC.

This clone was detected only once. This chain joins TRBV2 and TRBJ1-4; 8 nucleotides agree with TRBD1. This CDR3 spans 14 amino acids. The V and J ends lost 6 bases and 6 bases, in that order; junction bases with no gene match: 6. Germline V gene sequence: CDR1 SNHLY, CDR2 FYNNEI. CDR3 in DNA: TGTGCCAGCAGCAAGACAGGGGAGGATGAAAAACTGTTTTTT. This encodes CASSKTGEDEKLFF.

In this sample, this clone turned up a few times. This chain joins TRBV2 and TRBJ2-5, with 8 bases matching TRBD2. V was clipped by 10 bases and J by 1 base; unmatched bases: 5. CDR3 length: 13 amino acids. Germline V gene sequence: CDR1 SNHLY, CDR2 FYNNEI. The CDR3 is CATSGGPQETQYF. CDR3 DNA: TGTGCCACGTCGGGGGGGCCCCAAGAGACCCAGTACTTC.

This clone turned up a few times. The rearrangement links TRBV7-2 to TRBJ1-4; 9 positions agree with TRBD1. V lost 1 base and J lost 5; bases outside the gene matches: 2. The germline CDR1 and CDR2 sequences are SGHTA and FQGNSA. The CDR3 is made up of 15 amino acids. CDR3: CASSLGDRENEKLFF. The DNA for the CDR3 is TGTGCCAGCAGCTTAGGGGACAGGGAAAATGAAAAACTGTTTTTT.

The CDR3 DNA sequence: TGCGCCAGCAGCCAAGGGCCCGGACAGGGGTCCAAAAACATTCAGTACTTC. Translated: CASSQGPGQGSKNIQYF. The V and J genes are TRBV4-1 and TRBJ2-4, with 9 nucleotides matching TRBD1. Germline trimming cut 1 base from V and 2 bases from J; bases unmatched to any gene: 6. CDR1 and CDR2 from the germline V gene are MGHRA and YSYEKL. The CDR3 runs to 17 residues.

V is TRBV7-9 and J is TRBJ1-5; D remains unclear. CDR1 SEHNR and CDR2 FQNEAQ come from the germline V gene (reference sequence). The V end lost 5 bases, the J end lost 7 bases, and 9 bases lay between the germline ends. The CDR3 length is 12 residues. The CDR3 sequence: CASSHNGQPQHF. In DNA form, the CDR3 reads TGTGCCAGCAGCCACAACGGGCAGCCCCAGCATTTT.

This clone was found a few times. The V call is TRBV4-3, the J call TRBJ1-1; TRBD1 matches at 9 bases. CDR3 length equals 16 residues. The germline gives CDR1 LGHNA, CDR2 YSLEER. V was pared by 2 bases and J by 4 bases, with 8 bases of the junction left unmatched. CDR3 sequence (DNA): TGCGCCAGCAGCCAACAAATAGGGACAGGGTCCACTGAAGCTTTCTTT. It is translated as CASSQQIGTGSTEAFF.

This clone was found a few times. The junction shows a germline mismatch at one end, possibly a read error. The chain uses TRBV6-6 and TRBJ1-2; 10 bases align to TRBD1. The CDR3 is 14 residues long. Germline CDR1 and CDR2: MNHNY and SVGAGI (reference sequence). The CDR3 reads CDNKSRQGARGYTF. CDR3 bases: TGCGACAACAAAAGTCGACAGGGGGCGCGTGGCTACACCTTC.

This chain links TRBV30 with TRBJ2-1; 7 positions match TRBD2. In germline, CDR1 is GTSNPN, CDR2 SVGIG (reference sequence). The CDR3 is made up of 13 amino acids. V lost 2 bases, J lost 7 bases, and 5 bases stayed unmatched. The chain's CDR3 is CAWSTTGGNEQFF. The CDR3 DNA follows: TGTGCCTGGAGTACCACCGGGGGGAATGAGCAGTTCTTC.

The chain links TRBV7-9 to TRBJ2-1, with 8 positions matching TRBD1. This CDR3 has 13 amino acids. V lost 8 bases, J lost 7 bases, and 7 bases stayed unmatched. Germline V lookup: CDR1 SEHNR, CDR2 FQNEAQ (reference sequence). CDR3 nucleotides: TGTGCCAGCGGCAGACAGGGGCTGAATGAGCAGTTCTTC. Its translation is CASGRQGLNEQFF.

This clone was detected only a few times. The chain carries TRBV4-1 and TRBJ2-3; possibly TRBD2 for D (6 bases). The CDR3 length is 15 residues. Germline assignment: CDR1 MGHRA and CDR2 YSYEKL. Trimming shortened V by 1 base and J by 6 bases, and 14 bases separated the two germline ends. CDR3 sequence reads: CASSQVGLARDTQYF. As DNA, the CDR3 is TGCGCCAGCAGCCAAGTTGGGCTAGCGAGGGATACGCAGTATTTT.

The V and J genes are TRBV2 and TRBJ2-1, with TRBD2 matching 7 bases. Germline CDR1 SNHLY, CDR2 FYNNEI. V lost 0 bases to trimming and J lost 8 bases; unmatched junction nucleotides: 1. The CDR3 sequence is 13 residues long. This CDR3 is CASSEAGLDEQFF. The CDR3 nucleotides are TGTGCCAGCAGTGAAGCCGGACTAGATGAGCAGTTCTTC.

The J gene is TRBJ2-1, the V gene TRBV7-2, with TRBD2 matching 10 bases. The V and J ends lost 5 bases and 9 bases, in that order; junction bases with no gene match: 13. The CDR3 runs 16 residues. Germline CDR1 SGHTA, CDR2 FQGNSA. The CDR3 loop reads CASSHPASGSWGEQFF. DNA for the CDR3: TGTGCCAGCAGCCACCCAGCTAGCGGGAGCTGGGGTGAGCAGTTCTTC.

This sequence joins TRBV30 and TRBJ1-5; TRBD1 matches at 8 bases. The CDR3 has 14 residues. The J segment lost 6 bases and the V segment lost 5 bases, leaving 9 bases of the junction unmatched. From germline, CDR1 is GTSNPN and CDR2 SVGIG (reference sequence). The CDR3 bases are TGTGCCTGGGGGACAGGTCCACCTTTTCAGCCCCAGCATTTT. Protein sequence: CAWGTGPPFQPQHF. Using reference TRBV30 and TRBJ1-5 for the parts outside the CDR3, the full variable domain is SQTIHQWPATLVQPVGSPLSLECTVEGTSNPNLYWYRQAAGRGLQLLFYSVGIGQISSEVPQNLSASRPQDRQFILSSKKLLLSDSGFYLCAWGTGPPFQPQHFGDGTRLSIL.

CDR3 sequence (DNA): TGTGCCAGCAGCCAAGTGGCGGGACTAGCGGCCTACAATGAGCAGTTCTTC. Residues: CASSQVAGLAAYNEQFF. The chain joins TRBV4-2 to TRBJ2-1, with TRBD2 matching 11 bases. V was pared by 1 base and J by 2 bases, with 4 bases of the junction left unmatched. This CDR3 is built from 17 residues. CDR1 and CDR2 from the germline V gene are LGHNA and YNFKEQ.

A few counts support this clone. V and J are TRBV4-1 and TRBJ2-4, with unresolved D. The CDR3 runs to 15 residues. Looked up from germline, CDR1 is MGHRA and CDR2 is YSYEKL. V was trimmed by 0 bases and J by 14 bases, leaving 20 bases between them. The CDR3 protein is CASSQEYLGQARKYF. In nucleotides, the CDR3 is TGCGCCAGCAGCCAAGAATACCTTGGGCAGGCGAGAAAGTACTTC.